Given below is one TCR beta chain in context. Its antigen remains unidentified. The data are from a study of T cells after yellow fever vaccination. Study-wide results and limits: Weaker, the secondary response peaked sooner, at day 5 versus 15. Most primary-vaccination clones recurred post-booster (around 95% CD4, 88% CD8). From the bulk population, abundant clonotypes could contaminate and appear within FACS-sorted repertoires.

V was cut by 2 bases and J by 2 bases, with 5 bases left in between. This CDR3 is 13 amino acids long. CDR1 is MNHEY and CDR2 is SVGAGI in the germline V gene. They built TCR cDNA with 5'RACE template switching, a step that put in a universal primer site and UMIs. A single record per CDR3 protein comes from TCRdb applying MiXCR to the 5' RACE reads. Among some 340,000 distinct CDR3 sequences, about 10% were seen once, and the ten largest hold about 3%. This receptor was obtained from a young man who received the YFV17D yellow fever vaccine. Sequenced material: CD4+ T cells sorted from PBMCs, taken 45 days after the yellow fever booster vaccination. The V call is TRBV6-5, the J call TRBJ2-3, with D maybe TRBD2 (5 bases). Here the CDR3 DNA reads TGTGCCAGCAGTTACGACTACACAGATACGCAGTATTTT. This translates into CASSYDYTDTQYF.